Listed below are T cell receptor beta chains from one sample, sequenced in a study of memory CD4+ T cells and cytomegalovirus serostatus. Method: immunoSEQ multiplex PCR; TCRdb's copy keeps in-frame clones and lacks some. The sample has under 50,000 clones, 70% to 80% seen once. Sequenced: memory CD4+ T cells from blood. The receptors derive from an adult in good health and CMV-seropositive. CDR3s include the opening cysteine and the closing phenylalanine or tryptophan. A D gene is named only where the DNA matches it firmly. Part of the rows lack a size; the others show once, few, many or a class for expanded clones.

>NA|15|TRBV7-9|TRBJ1-3|NA
CASSLSLASGNTIYF
TGTGCCAGCAGCTTATCGCTGGCCTCTGGAAACACCATATATTTT
>NA|15|TRBV19|TRBJ2-3|NA
CASSIEGELGDTQYF
TGTGCCAGTAGTATCGAGGGTGAACTTGGAGATACGCAGTATTTT
>NA|13|TRBV11-2|TRBJ1-1|NA
CASSLDRGFVAFF
TGTGCCAGCAGCTTAGATCGGGGGTTTGTAGCTTTCTTT
>few|14|TRBV7-9|TRBJ2-7|NA
CASNLLDSSYEQYF
TGTGCCAGCAACCTCCTGGACTCCTCCTACGAGCAGTACTTC
>few|16|TRBV27|TRBJ1-2|TRBD1
CASKTLGDRADYGYTF
TGTGCCAGCAAAACCCTTGGGGACAGGGCGGACTATGGCTACACCTTC
>NA|16|TRBV4-2|TRBJ2-3|NA
CASSQDRTSRRDTQYF
TGTGCCAGCAGCCAAGATCGAACGTCCCGGAGAGATACGCAGTATTTT
>NA|15|TRBV7-2|TRBJ2-7|TRBD2
CASSLTSGVRYEQYF
TGTGCCAGCAGCCTAACTAGCGGGGTAAGATACGAGCAGTACTTC
>once|14|TRBV11-3|TRBJ1-1|NA
CASSSRGGEHEAFF
TGTGCCAGCAGCTCTCGGGGGGGGGAACATGAAGCTTTCTTT
>NA|18|TRBV5-4|TRBJ2-1|NA
CASSFLVAPGSGNNEQFF
TGTGCCAGCAGCTTTCTCGTCGCCCCCGGGAGCGGAAACAATGAGCAGTTCTTC
>NA|14|TRBV19|TRBJ2-5|NA
CASSIGGGRETQYF
TGTGCCAGTAGTATAGGGGGGGGCCGAGAGACCCAGTACTTC
>NA|14|TRBV25-1|TRBJ1-2|NA
CASSDNVKLRSYTF
TGTGCCAGCAGTGATAACGTAAAACTAAGGAGCTACACCTTC
>NA|18|TRBV5-1|TRBJ1-3|NA
CASSLLSTGTYSGNTIYF
TGCGCCAGCAGCTTGCTCTCTACAGGGACCTACTCTGGAAACACCATATATTTT
>NA|17|TRBV19|TRBJ2-1|TRBD2
CASSYALAAGGYNEQFF
TGTGCCAGTAGTTACGCCTTGGCGGCGGGAGGGTACAATGAGCAGTTCTTC
>NA|16|TRBV4-1|TRBJ1-1|NA
CASSQGPGAQDTEAFF
TGCGCCAGCAGCCAAGGCCCAGGGGCGCAGGACACTGAAGCTTTCTTT
>NA|16|TRBV5-4|TRBJ2-3|TRBD1
CASSQGGTGSTDTQYF
TGTGCCAGCAGCCAGGGCGGGACAGGGAGCACAGATACGCAGTATTTT
>NA|12|TRBV21-1|TRBJ1-1|NA
CASRTRKFEAFF
TGTGCCAGCAGGACGAGGAAATTTGAAGCTTTCTTT
>once|16|TRBV5-5|TRBJ2-3|NA
CASSLAIAYSTDTQYF
TGTGCCAGCAGCTTGGCAATAGCCTATAGCACAGATACGCAGTATTTT
>few|15|TRBV4-2|TRBJ2-1|NA
CASSQERLALDEQFF
TGTGCCAGCAGCCAAGAGAGGCTAGCTCTCGATGAGCAGTTCTTC
>NA|15|TRBV5-6|TRBJ2-1|NA
CASSHSGTGNNEQFF
TGTGCCAGCAGCCATAGCGGGACAGGTAACAATGAGCAGTTCTTC
>NA|18|TRBV4-3|TRBJ1-2|NA
CASSQEQPRGLGNYGYTF
TGCGCCAGCAGCCAAGAACAGCCGAGGGGATTGGGGAACTATGGCTACACCTTC
>few|15|TRBV5-6|TRBJ2-7|NA
CASSLGARGTYEQYF
TGTGCCAGCAGCTTGGGGGCCAGGGGAACCTACGAGCAGTACTTC
>NA|13|TRBV29-1|TRBJ1-2|TRBD1
CSVARGQGDGYTF
TGCAGCGTAGCTAGGGGGCAGGGTGATGGCTACACCTTC
>NA|11|TRBV20-1|TRBJ2-1|NA
CSARPFNEQFF
TGCAGTGCTCGACCCTTTAATGAGCAGTTCTTC